Listed below are T cell receptor beta chains from one sample, sequenced in a study of blood T cell repertoires in COVID-19. Data came from immunoSEQ multiplex PCR; TCRdb stores just in-frame clones and leaves some out. The table includes about 120,000 clones, roughly 87% detected once. Sample: peripheral blood. These receptors were taken from an older man with acute or convalescent COVID-19. The CDR3 runs from the conserved cysteine through the conserved F or W. Each record gives: J gene, V gene, D gene, clone size, CDR3 protein, CDR3 DNA. D genes are given only for firm matches. Expanded clones are given a class, and other clones once, few, many or no size at all.

>TRBJ2-3|TRBV10-2|-|-
CASSGGVDTQYF
TGCGCCAGCAGTGGAGGAGTAGATACGCAGTATTTT
>TRBJ1-3|TRBV4-3|-|-
CASSQEGGQVSGNTIYF
TGCGCCAGCAGCCAAGAAGGTGGCCAGGTCTCTGGAAACACCATATATTTT
>TRBJ2-1|TRBV2|TRBD2|-
CASSGLAGGVDEQFF
TGTGCCAGCAGTGGGCTAGCGGGGGGGGTTGATGAGCAGTTCTTC
>TRBJ1-2|TRBV29-1|TRBD1|-
CSVTGAPNYGYTF
TGCAGCGTTACAGGGGCCCCGAACTATGGCTACACCTTC
>TRBJ1-2|TRBV19|-|-
CASSPPNSYGYTF
TGTGCCAGTAGTCCCCCTAACAGCTATGGCTACACCTTC
>TRBJ1-2|TRBV19|-|-
CASSMQGGDGYTF
TGTGCCAGTAGTATGCAGGGAGGGGATGGCTACACCTTC
>TRBJ2-5|TRBV7-7|TRBD2|-
CASSSTGTSKETQYF
TGTGCCAGCAGCTCGACCGGGACTAGCAAGGAGACCCAGTACTTC
>TRBJ2-5|TRBV6-5|TRBD2|-
CASISSGGGRETQYF
TGTGCCAGCATCTCGTCCGGGGGGGGTAGAGAGACCCAGTACTTC
>TRBJ1-1|TRBV6-5|-|-
CATGEGNTEAFF
TGTGCCACGGGGGAGGGGAACACTGAAGCTTTCTTT
>TRBJ1-1|TRBV20-1|-|-
CSIKLSPEAFF
TGCAGTATCAAATTGAGCCCTGAAGCTTTCTTT
>TRBJ1-2|TRBV5-5|-|-
CASSLFRDGYTF
TGTGCCAGCAGCTTGTTTCGCGATGGCTACACCTTC
>TRBJ2-5|TRBV18|-|few
CASSPPSYRETQYF
TGTGCCAGCTCACCTCCAAGTTATAGAGAGACCCAGTACTTC
>TRBJ2-1|TRBV5-4|-|-
CASSPPSRDNEQFF
TGTGCCAGCAGCCCTCCAAGTAGAGACAATGAGCAGTTCTTC
>TRBJ1-6|TRBV10-1|-|-
CASISDSPLHF
TGCGCCAGCATCAGCGATTCACCCCTCCACTTT
>TRBJ2-5|TRBV9|-|-
CASSVAPDGGTQYF
TGTGCCAGCAGCGTAGCCCCCGACGGCGGGACCCAGTACTTC
>TRBJ1-2|TRBV4-1|-|-
CASSQAGEQYGYTF
TGCGCCAGCAGCCAAGCAGGGGAGCAGTATGGCTACACCTTC
>TRBJ1-4|TRBV2|-|-
CAISKPGHTNEKLFF
TGTGCCATCTCAAAACCGGGACATACTAATGAAAAACTGTTTTTT
>TRBJ2-1|TRBV9|TRBD2|once
CASSPRLASYNEQFF
TGTGCCAGCAGCCCCCGACTAGCGTCCTACAATGAGCAGTTCTTC
>TRBJ1-2|TRBV5-1|TRBD1|-
CASSFGQADYGYTF
TGCGCCAGCAGCTTTGGACAGGCCGACTATGGCTACACCTTC
>TRBJ1-6|TRBV3-1/TRBV3-2|-|-
CASRQGIPNSPLHF
TGTGCCAGCAGACAGGGTATCCCAAATTCACCCCTCCACTTT
>TRBJ2-2|TRBV29-1|TRBD2|-
CSVRTSGRAGNTGELFF
TGCAGCGTTCGGACTAGCGGGAGGGCCGGGAACACCGGGGAGCTGTTTTTT
>TRBJ1-5|TRBV27|-|few
CASSLRPPTEHNQPQHF
TGTGCCAGCAGTTTACGCCCCCCGACGGAGCACAATCAGCCCCAGCATTTT